Ten or more counts support the clone carrying this T cell receptor beta chain. TCRdb independently ran MiXCR on the 5' RACE reads; one entry per CDR3 protein. The table has approximately 30,000 distinct CDR3 sequences, approximately 5.2% seen once. The sample belongs to a study of neurological immune-mediated disorders. The receptor's source is a woman between 45 and 65 years old in good health. Sequences were obtained from CD4+ T cells from blood.

The chain's CDR3 is CATPRGDRASNQPQHF. Written as DNA, the CDR3 is TGTGCCACCCCGAGGGGAGACAGAGCTAGCAATCAGCCCCAGCATTTT. This chain links TRBV24-1 with TRBJ1-5; D is perhaps TRBD1 (5 bases). CDR3 size: 16 residues. The V and J ends lost 9 bases and 0 bases respectively, with 17 bases between them. The germline gives CDR1 KGHDR, CDR2 SFDVKD.